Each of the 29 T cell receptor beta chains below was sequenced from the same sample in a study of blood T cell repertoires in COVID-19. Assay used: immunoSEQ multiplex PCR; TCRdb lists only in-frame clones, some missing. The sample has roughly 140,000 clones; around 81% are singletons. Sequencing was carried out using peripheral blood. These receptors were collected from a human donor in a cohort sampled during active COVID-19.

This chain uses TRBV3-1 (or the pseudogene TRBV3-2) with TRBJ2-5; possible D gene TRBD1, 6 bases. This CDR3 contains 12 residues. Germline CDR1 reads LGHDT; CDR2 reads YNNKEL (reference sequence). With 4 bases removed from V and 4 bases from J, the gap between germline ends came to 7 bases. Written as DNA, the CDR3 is TGTGCCAGCAGCCCCAGGGGAGAGACCCAGTACTTC. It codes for CASSPRGETQYF.

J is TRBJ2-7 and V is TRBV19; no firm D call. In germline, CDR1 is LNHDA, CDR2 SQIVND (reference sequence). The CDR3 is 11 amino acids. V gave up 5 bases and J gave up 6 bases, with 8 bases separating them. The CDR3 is CASSFATEQYF. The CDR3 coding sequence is TGTGCCAGTAGTTTTGCTACCGAGCAGTACTTC.

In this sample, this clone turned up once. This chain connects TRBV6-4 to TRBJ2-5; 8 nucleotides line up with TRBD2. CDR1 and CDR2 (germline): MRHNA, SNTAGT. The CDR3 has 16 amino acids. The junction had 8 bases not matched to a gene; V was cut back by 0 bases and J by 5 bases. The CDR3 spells CASSDSRGGTQETQYF. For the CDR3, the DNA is TGTGCCAGCAGTGACTCTCGGGGGGGAACCCAGGAGACCCAGTACTTC.

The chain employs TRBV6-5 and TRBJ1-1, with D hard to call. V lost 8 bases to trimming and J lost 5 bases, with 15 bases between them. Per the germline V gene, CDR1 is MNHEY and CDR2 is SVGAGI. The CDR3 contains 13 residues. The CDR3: CASGLRRETEAFF. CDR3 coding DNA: TGTGCCAGCGGACTCCGGCGGGAGACTGAAGCTTTCTTT.

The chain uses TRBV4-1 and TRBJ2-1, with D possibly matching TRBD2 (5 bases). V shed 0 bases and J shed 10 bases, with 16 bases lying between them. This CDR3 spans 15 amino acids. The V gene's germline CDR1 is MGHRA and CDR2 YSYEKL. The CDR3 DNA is TGCGCCAGCAGCCAAGATCGCGCCAGGCCGGGGGAGCAGTTCTTC. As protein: CASSQDRARPGEQFF.

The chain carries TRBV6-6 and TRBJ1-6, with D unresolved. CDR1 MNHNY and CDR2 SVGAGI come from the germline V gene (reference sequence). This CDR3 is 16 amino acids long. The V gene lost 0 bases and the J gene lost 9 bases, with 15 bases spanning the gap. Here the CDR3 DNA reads TGTGCCAGCAGTTACTCGATGGAAGCGGCGACTTCACCCCTCCACTTT. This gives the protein CASSYSMEAATSPLHF.

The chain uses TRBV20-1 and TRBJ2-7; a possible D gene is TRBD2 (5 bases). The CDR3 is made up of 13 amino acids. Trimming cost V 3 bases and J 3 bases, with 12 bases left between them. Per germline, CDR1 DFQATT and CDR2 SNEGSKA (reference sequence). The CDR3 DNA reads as TGCAGTGCTAGTTTCGGGATAGACTACGAGCAGTACTTC. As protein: CSASFGIDYEQYF.

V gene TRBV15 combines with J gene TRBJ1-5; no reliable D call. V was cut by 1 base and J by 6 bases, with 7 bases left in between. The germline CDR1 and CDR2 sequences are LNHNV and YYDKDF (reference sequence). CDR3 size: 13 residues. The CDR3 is CATSRARIQPQHF. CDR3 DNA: TGTGCCACCAGCAGAGCTAGGATTCAGCCCCAGCATTTT. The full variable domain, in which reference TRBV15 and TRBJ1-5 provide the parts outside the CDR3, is DAMVIQNPRYQVTQFGKPVTLSCSQTLNHNVMYWYQQKSSQAPKLLFHYYDKDFNNEADTPDNFQSRRPNTSFCFLDIRSPGLGDTAMYLCATSRARIQPQHFGDGTRLSIL.

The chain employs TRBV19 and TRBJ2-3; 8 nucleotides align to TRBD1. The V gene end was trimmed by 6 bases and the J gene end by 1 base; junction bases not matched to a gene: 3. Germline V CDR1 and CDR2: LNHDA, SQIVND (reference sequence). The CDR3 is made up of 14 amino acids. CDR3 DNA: TGTGCCAGTAGCTCGACAGGGGGCACAGATACGCAGTATTTT. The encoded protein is CASSSTGGTDTQYF.

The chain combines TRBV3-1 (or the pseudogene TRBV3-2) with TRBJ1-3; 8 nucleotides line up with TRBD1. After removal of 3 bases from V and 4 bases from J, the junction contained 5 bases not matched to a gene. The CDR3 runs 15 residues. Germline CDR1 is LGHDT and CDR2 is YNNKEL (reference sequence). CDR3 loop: CASSQRTGYGNTIYF. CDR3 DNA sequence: TGTGCCAGCAGCCAGAGGACAGGGTACGGAAACACCATATATTTT.

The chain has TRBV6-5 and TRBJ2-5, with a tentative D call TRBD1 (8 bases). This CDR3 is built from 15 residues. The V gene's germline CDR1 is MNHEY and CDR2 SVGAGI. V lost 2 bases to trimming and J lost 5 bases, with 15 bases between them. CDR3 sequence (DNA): TGTGCCAGCAGTTACGCCACAGGGGGAGGGGAGACCCAGTACTTC. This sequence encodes CASSYATGGGETQYF.

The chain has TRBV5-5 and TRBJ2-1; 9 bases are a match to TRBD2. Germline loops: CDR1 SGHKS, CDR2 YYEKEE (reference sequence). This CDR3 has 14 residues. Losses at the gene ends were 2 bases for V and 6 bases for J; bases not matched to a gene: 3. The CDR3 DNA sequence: TGTGCCAGCAGCTTCCTAGCGGGGCCCAATGAGCAGTTCTTC. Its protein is CASSFLAGPNEQFF.

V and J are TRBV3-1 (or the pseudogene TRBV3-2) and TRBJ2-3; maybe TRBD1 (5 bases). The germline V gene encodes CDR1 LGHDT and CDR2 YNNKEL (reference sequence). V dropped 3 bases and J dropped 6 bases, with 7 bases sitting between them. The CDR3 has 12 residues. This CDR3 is CASSQDIDTQYF. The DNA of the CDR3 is TGTGCCAGCAGCCAGGACATCGATACGCAGTATTTT.

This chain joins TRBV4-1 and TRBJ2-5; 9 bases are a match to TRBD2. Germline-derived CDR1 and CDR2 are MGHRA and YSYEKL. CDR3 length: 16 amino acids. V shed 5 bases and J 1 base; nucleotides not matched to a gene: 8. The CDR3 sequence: CASSTRAGGGQETQYF. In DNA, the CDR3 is TGCGCCAGCAGCACCCGAGCGGGGGGAGGCCAAGAGACCCAGTACTTC.

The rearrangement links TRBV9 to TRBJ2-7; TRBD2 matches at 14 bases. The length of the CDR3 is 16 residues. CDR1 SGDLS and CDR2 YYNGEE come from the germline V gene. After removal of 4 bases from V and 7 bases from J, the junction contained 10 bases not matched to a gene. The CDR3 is CASSLRTSGGFEEQYF. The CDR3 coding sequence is TGTGCCAGCAGCCTGCGGACTAGCGGGGGGTTTGAAGAGCAGTACTTC. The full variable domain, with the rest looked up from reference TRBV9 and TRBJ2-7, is DSGVTQTPKHLITATGQRVTLRCSPRSGDLSVYWYQQSLDQGLQFLIQYYNGEERAKGNILERFSAQQFPDLHSELNLSSLELGDSALYFCASSLRTSGGFEEQYFGPGTRLTVT.

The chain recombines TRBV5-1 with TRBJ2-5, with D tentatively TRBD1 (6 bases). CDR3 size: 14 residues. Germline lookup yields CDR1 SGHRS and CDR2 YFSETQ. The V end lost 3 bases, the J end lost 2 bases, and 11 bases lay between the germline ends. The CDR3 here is CASSWAQGQETQYF. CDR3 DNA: TGCGCCAGCAGCTGGGCCCAGGGGCAAGAGACCCAGTACTTC.

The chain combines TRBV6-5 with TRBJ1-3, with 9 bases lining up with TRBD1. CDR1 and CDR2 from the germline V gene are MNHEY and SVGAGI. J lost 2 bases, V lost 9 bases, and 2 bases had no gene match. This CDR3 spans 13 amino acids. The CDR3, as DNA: TGTGCCAGTTACAGGGGGCCTGGAAACACCATATATTTT. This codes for CASYRGPGNTIYF.

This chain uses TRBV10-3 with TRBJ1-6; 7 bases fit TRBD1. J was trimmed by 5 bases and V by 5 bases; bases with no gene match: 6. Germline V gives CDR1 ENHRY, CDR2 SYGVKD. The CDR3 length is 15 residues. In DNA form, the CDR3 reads TGTGCCATCAGTCAACAGGGGTATGATAATTCACCCCTCCACTTT. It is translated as CAISQQGYDNSPLHF.

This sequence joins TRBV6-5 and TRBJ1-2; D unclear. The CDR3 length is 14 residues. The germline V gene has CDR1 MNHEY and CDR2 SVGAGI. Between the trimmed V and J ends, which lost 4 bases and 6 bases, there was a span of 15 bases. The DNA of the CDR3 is TGTGCCAGCAGTTCCTCAGCCTACCGGGATGGCTACACCTTC. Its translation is CASSSSAYRDGYTF.

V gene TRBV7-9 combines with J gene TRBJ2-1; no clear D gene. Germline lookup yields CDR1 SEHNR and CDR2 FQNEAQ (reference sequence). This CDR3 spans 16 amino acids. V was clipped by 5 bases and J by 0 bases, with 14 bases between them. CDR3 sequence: CASSPQVLSSYNEQFF. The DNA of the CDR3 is TGTGCCAGCAGCCCCCAGGTTCTGAGCTCCTACAATGAGCAGTTCTTC.

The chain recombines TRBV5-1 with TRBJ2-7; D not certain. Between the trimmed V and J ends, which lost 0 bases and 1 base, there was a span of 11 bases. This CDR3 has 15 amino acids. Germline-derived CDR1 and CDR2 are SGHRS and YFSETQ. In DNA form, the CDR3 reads TGCGCCAGCAGCTTGGCCCTGGGCAGATCCTACGAGCAGTACTTC. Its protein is CASSLALGRSYEQYF.

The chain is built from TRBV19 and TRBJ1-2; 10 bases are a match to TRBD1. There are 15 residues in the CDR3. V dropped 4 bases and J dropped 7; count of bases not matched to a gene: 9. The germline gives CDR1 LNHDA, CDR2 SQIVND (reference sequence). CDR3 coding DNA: TGTGCCAGTAGTACAAACCTTGGGACAGGGGCTGGCTACACCTTC. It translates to CASSTNLGTGAGYTF.

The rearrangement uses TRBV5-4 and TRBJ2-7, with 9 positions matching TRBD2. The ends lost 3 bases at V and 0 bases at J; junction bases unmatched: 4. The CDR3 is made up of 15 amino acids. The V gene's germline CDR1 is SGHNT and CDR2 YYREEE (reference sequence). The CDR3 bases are TGTGCCAGCAGCTCTCGACTAGCGGACTCCTACGAGCAGTACTTC. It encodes CASSSRLADSYEQYF.

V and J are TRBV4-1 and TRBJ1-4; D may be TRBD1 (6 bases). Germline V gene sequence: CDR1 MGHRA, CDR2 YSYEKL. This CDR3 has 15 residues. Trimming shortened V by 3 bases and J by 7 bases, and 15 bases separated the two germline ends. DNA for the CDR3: TGCGCCAGCAGCCATTACAGGGAAAAGGGTGAAAAACTGTTTTTT. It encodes CASSHYREKGEKLFF.

The CDR3 bases are TGTGCCACCAGTGATTTTGGGACAGGGAAAGAGACCCAGTACTTC. It specifies CATSDFGTGKETQYF. The V gene is TRBV24-1, the J gene TRBJ2-5; 9 bases agree with TRBD1. CDR1 and CDR2 (germline): KGHDR, SFDVKD. Trimming cost V 1 base and J 3 bases; bases outside gene matches: 2. The length of the CDR3 is 15 residues.

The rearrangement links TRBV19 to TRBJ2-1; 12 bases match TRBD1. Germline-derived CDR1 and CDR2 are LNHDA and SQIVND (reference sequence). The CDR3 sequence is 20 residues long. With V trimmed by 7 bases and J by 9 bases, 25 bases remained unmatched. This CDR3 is CASTSGVGTGGVYRLGEQFF. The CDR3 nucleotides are TGTGCCAGTACCTCAGGGGTTGGGACAGGGGGCGTATATCGTCTCGGTGAGCAGTTCTTC.

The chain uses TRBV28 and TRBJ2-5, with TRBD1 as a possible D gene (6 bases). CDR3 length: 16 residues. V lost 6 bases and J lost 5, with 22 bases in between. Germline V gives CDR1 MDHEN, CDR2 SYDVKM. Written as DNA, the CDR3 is TGTGCCAGCAGCCTCCCGACAGGTAACGGCCGCGAGACCCAGTACTTC. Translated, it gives CASSLPTGNGRETQYF.

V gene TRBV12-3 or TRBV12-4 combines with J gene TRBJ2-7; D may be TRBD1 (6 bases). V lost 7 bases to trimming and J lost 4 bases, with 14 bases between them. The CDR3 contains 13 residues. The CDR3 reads CASTGRGGYEQYF. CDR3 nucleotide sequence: TGTGCCAGCACGGGCCGAGGGGGATACGAGCAGTACTTC.

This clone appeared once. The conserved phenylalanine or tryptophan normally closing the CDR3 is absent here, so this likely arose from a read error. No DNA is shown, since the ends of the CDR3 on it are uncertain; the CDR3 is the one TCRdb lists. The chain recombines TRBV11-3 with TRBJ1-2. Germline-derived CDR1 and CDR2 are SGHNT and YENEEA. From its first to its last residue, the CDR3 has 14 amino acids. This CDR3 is CASSLDSFKEGGRV.